Reported below is one T cell receptor beta chain. This entry belongs to a study of PD-L1 blockade in urothelial cancer. Study-wide background: Administration of atezolizumab to patients began at some point between 2013 and 2015, at 1,200 mg intravenously every 3 weeks. Peripheral blood specimens exhibited a median yield of around 150,000 T cells. In the patient group, twenty-five of 29 were males with bladder-origin urothelial cancer.

TCRdb's table, derived via immunoSEQ multiplex PCR, lists solely in-frame clones and lacks some. The sample lists around 110,000 clones, roughly 89% seen once, with more than 1.5% in the top ten. Time point here: peripheral blood 6 weeks after treatment start. Each patient's cancer was a locally advanced or metastatic urothelial carcinoma. The V segment lost 0 bases and the J segment 10 bases; nucleotides outside the gene matches: 11. The CDR3 length is 15 residues. Germline V CDR1 and CDR2: LGHNA, YSLEER. Sequenced material: PBMCs, taken around atezolizumab (anti-PD-L1) treatment. The V call is TRBV4-3, the J call TRBJ1-1; 7 positions agree with TRBD1. This receptor was identified in a man between 60 and 70 years old with urothelial cancer. The CDR3 reads CASSQDQSRGILAFF. DNA for the CDR3: TGCGCCAGCAGCCAAGATCAGAGCAGGGGGATTTTAGCTTTCTTT.